There are a few counts of the clone carrying this TCR beta chain. As yet, its antigen is unknown. A roughly 9.1 ml volume of fresh peripheral blood provided the PBMCs. This sample is drawn from a study of Graves' ophthalmopathy and Graves' hyperthyroidism. The wider study: Untreated patients at initial diagnosis provided peripheral blood. Regarding the study as a whole: Blood repertoires reportedly contained most expanded thyroid clonotypes above 0.001 frequency.

RNA transcripts yielded amplified TCR beta CDR3 regions. Second-round multiplex PCR came after a first-round RT-PCR that employed HTBI primers. In TCRdb, the multiplex PCR reads were re-called with MiXCR into one record per CDR3 protein. Of under 250,000 distinct CDR3 sequences detected, roughly 21% appear once; the ten largest clones hold 35% to 55%. The sample comprised peripheral blood. This receptor was identified in a woman in her 50s with Graves' ophthalmopathy.

As DNA, the CDR3 is TGCGCCAGCAGTGGCCCAGTCCAAGAGACCCAGTACTTC. It translates to CASSGPVQETQYF. The chain has TRBV5-1 and TRBJ2-5, with D uncertain. V lost 5 bases and J 1 base, leaving 9 bases between the germline ends. Germline CDR1 SGHRS, CDR2 YFSETQ. The CDR3 runs 13 residues.